Described below is a single TCR beta chain sequence and its context. This clonotype appeared many times. It lacks a known antigen. No per-base quality is available; no much larger clone lies one base away. Library construction relied on 5' RACE. TCRdb lists the instrument as Illumina HiSeq 2000. Template switching introduced a universal primer binding site; the final cDNA contained a unique molecular identifier, enabling accurate counting of TCR cDNA molecules. Specific primers in the conserved constant-segment region were used to synthesize first-strand cDNA for the TCR alpha and beta chains. To control for contamination, each cDNA library was double barcoded with a SMART-Mk sample barcode plus Illumina barcodes. TruSeq adapter sequences along with Illumina sample barcodes were introduced in two successive PCR steps. The TCR alpha and beta cDNA libraries were sequenced on the Illumina HiSeq platform using custom primers. Regarding the original processing steps: Unique molecular identifiers were extracted from raw reads with MiGEC, and CDR3 positions were determined with MiXCR. For each individual, recombination models were inferred using an EM algorithm with the repgenHMM and IGoR tools. The analysis of shared clonotypes was done with the tcR package in R, with sharing normalized by the product of cloneset sizes. Out-of-frame nonproductive sequences were analyzed to study raw recombination free of thymic and clonal selection effects. The public reads were run again by TCRdb, first through fastp at Q25 and then through MiXCR, and only productive beta chains were kept. Each entry is one CDR3 protein sequence, shown with its most common DNA and genes. The V and J calls here are based on TCRdb, not the publication. The sample table records 700,000 or so distinct CDR3 sequences; over 20% of these occur just once. In total, the top ten clones hold around 4.5% of the sample.

The germline V gene encodes CDR1 LGHDT and CDR2 YNNKEL (reference sequence). The CDR3 runs 13 residues from the cysteine to the phenylalanine. Only the CDR3 DNA is retained, 39 bases long and in frame from the first base. V drops 4 bases and J drops 7 bases, leaving 14 bases in between. The source of the sample is a study of identical twins (dated by TCRdb to about 2016). Background for the entire study: To test whether fetal clonotypes persist, the study used deep sequencing on TCR alpha and beta repertoires from monozygotic twins, unrelated adults of various ages, and cord blood. Replicate twin experiments were performed at different times using different library preparation protocols to rule out contamination. The full study reports these points: In beta out-of-frame sequences, excess twin sharing was weaker, because having fewer shared sequences lowered the signal-to-noise ratio. In monozygotic twins, recombination models systematically underestimated out-of-frame TCR alpha sharing, but the models matched the sharing seen between unrelated individuals. Abundant cord blood beta clonotypes carried fewer insertions; young adult naive repertoires showed a weaker similar trend, while memory repertoires showed none. Out-of-frame TCR alpha sequences shared between twins showed an excess of low generation-probability sequences compared with coincidental sharing between unrelated individuals. Zero-insertion analyses could be partly confounded by invariant T cells such as MAIT and iNKT, although diverse VJ usage argued against such confounding for most clonotypes. Conclusions relied on cross-sectional statistical analysis, since the same donors could not be followed over many years.

All donors were healthy Caucasians. The twin cohort consisted of three pairs of female monozygotic twins, all aged about 18 to 29 years. Peripheral blood mononuclear cells were used as the source from which RNA for TCR libraries was isolated. These data were also reused for a study on T cells expressing NK-cell markers. The second paper states: In sorted CD3+CD56+NKG2C+, CD3+CD56+NKG2C- and CD3+CD56-NKG2C+ T-cell subsets from several donors, TCR beta-chain repertoires were profiled. Among the eight sequenced donors, only one was HCMV-seronegative, while the other seven were HCMV-seropositive. In several experiments an anti-gammadeltaTCR antibody was added to restrict sorting to alphabetaTCR-expressing T cells. For roughly six donors, the dominant CD3+CD56+NKG2C+ clonotypes were among the top 10 CD8+ clonotypes and accounted for about 1.0-8% of CD8+ T cells. Those dominant clonotypes were again the most abundant among CD3+CD56-NKG2C+ cells in a handful of donors, at 28.3-60.1%. Whether the expanded NKG2C-expressing T cell clones were specific for HCMV antigens remained unclear. The study sequenced eight donors, all healthy volunteers chosen at random: three men and five women. To determine HCMV serostatus, a commercial ELISA kit was used to detect HCMV-specific IgG in serum. Bulk peripheral blood T-cell repertoires were additionally sequenced from unsorted PBMC for over 5 donors. MIGEC was used to demultiplex reads and group the reads by UMI, and MiTCR was used to assemble and quantify clonotypes. Only TCR cDNA sequences supported by at least two reads were kept to exclude erroneous sequences. Downstream repertoire analysis used the tcR package, and clonotypes were matched across fractions by CDR3 nucleotide sequence plus V segment. VDJmatch was used to annotate antigen specificity against VDJdb, with one amino acid substitution allowed in CDR3.

The chain employs TRBV3-1 and TRBJ2-7; 5 matching bases give a weak D call of TRBD2. The clonotype was recovered from a woman younger than 30 in good health. The sample taken for sequencing was PBMCs. CDR3 protein: CASSPFGMGEQYF. The DNA sequence is as follows: TGTGCCAGCAGCCCGTTCGGGATGGGAGAGCAGTACTTC.